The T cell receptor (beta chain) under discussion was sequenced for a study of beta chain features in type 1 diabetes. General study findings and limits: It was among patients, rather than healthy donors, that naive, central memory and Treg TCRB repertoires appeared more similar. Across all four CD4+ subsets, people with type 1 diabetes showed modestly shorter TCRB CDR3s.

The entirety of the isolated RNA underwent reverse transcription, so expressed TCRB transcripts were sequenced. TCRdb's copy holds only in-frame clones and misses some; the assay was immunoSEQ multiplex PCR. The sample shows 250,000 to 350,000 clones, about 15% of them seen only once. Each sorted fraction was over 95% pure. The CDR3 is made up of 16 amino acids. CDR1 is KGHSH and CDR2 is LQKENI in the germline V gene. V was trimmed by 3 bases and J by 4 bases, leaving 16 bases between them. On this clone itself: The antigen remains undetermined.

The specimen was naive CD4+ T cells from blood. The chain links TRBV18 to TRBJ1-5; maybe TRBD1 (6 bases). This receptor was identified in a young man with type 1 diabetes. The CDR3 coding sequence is TGTGCCAGCTCACCCGCCCCAATTCAGGGGAATCAGCCCCAGCATTTT. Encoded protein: CASSPAPIQGNQPQHF.